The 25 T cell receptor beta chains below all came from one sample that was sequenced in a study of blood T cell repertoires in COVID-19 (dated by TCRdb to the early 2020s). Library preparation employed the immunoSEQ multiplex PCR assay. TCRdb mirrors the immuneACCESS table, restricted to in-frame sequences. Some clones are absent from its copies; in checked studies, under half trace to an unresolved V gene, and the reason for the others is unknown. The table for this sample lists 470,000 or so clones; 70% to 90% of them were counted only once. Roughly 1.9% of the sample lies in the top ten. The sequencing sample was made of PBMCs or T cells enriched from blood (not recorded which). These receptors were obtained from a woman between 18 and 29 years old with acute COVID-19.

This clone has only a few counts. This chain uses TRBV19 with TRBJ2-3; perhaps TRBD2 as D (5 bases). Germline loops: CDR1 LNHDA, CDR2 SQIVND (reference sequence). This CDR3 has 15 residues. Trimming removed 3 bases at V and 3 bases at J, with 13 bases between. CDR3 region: CASSMLVGGTDTQYF. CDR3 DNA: TGTGCCAGTAGTATGTTAGTCGGCGGGACAGATACGCAGTATTTT.

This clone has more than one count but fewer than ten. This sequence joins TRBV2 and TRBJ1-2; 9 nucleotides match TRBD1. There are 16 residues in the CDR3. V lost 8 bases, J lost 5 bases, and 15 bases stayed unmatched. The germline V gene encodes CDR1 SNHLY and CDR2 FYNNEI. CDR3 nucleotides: TGTGCCAGCCGACCGGGACAGGGAGTTTTAAAATATGGCTACACCTTC. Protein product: CASRPGQGVLKYGYTF.

The CDR3 bases are TGCGCCAGCAGTGAGTATCCGGGACAGGGTTTTGATGAGCAGTTCTTC. It codes for CASSEYPGQGFDEQFF. The rearrangement joins TRBV10-1 to TRBJ2-1; 9 bases are shared with TRBD1. The CDR3 runs to 16 residues. The germline gives CDR1 WNHNN, CDR2 SYGVQD (reference sequence). V was clipped by 1 base and J by 8 bases; unmatched bases: 9.

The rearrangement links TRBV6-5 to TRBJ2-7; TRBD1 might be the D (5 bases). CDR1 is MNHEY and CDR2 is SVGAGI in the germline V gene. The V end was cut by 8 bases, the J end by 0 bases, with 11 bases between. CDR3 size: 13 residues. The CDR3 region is CASGTGGSYEQYF. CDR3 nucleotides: TGTGCCAGCGGAACAGGTGGCTCCTACGAGCAGTACTTC.

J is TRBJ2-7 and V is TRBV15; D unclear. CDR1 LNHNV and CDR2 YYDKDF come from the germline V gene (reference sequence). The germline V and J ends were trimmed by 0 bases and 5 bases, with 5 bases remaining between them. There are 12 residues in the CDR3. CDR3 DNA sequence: TGTGCCACCAGCAGAGAACGAGACGAGCAGTACTTC. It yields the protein CATSRERDEQYF.

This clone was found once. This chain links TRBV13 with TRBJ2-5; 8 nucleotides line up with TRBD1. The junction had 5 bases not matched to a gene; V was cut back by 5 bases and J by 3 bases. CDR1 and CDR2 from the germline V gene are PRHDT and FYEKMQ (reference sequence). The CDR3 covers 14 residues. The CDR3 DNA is TGTGCCAGCAGCACCCGGACAGGGAAAGAGACCCAGTACTTC. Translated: CASSTRTGKETQYF.

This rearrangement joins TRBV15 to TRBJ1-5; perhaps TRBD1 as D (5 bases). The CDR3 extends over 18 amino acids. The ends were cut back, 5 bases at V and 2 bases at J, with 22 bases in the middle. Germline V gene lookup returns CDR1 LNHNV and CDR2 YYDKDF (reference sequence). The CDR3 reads CATSANPGLPLGNQPQHF. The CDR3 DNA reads TGTGCCACCAGCGCCAACCCGGGACTCCCCTTGGGCAATCAGCCCCAGCATTTT.

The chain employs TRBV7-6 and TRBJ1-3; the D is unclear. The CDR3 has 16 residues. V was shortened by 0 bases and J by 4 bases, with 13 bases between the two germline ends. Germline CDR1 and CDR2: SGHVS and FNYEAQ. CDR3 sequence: CASSLARGGKGNTIYF. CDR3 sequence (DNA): TGTGCCAGCAGCTTAGCGCGAGGAGGGAAGGGAAACACCATATATTTT.

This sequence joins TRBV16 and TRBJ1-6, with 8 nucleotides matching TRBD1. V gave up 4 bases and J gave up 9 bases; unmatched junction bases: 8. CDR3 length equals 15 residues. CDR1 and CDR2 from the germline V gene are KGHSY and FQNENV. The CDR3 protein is CASSREGTGASPLHF. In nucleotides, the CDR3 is TGTGCCAGCAGCCGGGAGGGGACAGGAGCTTCACCCCTCCACTTT. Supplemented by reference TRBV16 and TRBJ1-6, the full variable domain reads GEEVAQTPKHLVRGEGQKAKLYCAPIKGHSYVFWYQQVLKNEFKFLISFQNENVFDETGMPKERFSAKCLPNSPCSLEIQATKLEDSAVYFCASSREGTGASPLHFGNGTRLTVT.

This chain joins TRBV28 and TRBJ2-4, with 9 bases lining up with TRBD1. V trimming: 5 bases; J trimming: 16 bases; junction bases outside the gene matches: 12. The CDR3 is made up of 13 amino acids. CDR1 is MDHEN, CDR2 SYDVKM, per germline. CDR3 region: CASSRKGTGREYF. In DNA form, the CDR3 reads TGTGCCAGCAGTCGCAAGGGGACAGGGCGAGAATACTTC.

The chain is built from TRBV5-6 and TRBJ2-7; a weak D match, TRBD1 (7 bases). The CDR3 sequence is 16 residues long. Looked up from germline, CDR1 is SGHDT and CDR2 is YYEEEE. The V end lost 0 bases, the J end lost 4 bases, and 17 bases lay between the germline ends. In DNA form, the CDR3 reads TGTGCCAGCAGCTTGGACGGCAGGGGGGCTTCTTACGAGCAGTACTTC. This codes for CASSLDGRGASYEQYF. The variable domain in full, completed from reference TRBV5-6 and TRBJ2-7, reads DAGVTQSPTHLIKTRGQQVTLRCSPKSGHDTVSWYQQALGQGPQFIFQYYEEEERQRGNFPDRFSGHQFPNYSSELNVNALLLGDSALYLCASSLDGRGASYEQYFGPGTRLTVT.

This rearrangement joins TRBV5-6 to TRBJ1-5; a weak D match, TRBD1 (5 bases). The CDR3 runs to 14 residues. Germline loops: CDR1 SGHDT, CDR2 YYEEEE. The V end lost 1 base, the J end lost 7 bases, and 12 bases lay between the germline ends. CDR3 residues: CASSLTGPMQPQHF. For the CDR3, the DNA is TGTGCCAGCAGCTTGACAGGCCCAATGCAGCCCCAGCATTTT.

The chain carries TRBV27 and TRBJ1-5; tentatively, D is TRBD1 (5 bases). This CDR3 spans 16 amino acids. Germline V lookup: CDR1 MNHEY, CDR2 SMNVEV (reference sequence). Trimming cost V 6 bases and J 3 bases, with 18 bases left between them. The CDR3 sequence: CASRVIGGDPNQPQHF. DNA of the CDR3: TGTGCCAGCAGAGTTATCGGGGGGGACCCCAATCAGCCCCAGCATTTT.

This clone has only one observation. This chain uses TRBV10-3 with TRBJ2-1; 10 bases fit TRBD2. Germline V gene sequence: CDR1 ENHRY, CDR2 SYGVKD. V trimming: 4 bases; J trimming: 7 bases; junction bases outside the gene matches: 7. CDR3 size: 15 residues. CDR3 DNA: TGTGCCATCAGTGGTACTAGCGGGGCTGGGAATGAGCAGTTCTTC. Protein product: CAISGTSGAGNEQFF.

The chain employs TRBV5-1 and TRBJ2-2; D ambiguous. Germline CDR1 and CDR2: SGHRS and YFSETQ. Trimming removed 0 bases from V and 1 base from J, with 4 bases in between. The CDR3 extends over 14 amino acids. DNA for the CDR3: TGCGCCAGCAGCTTGGGGAGGAACACCGGGGAGCTGTTTTTT. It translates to CASSLGRNTGELFF.

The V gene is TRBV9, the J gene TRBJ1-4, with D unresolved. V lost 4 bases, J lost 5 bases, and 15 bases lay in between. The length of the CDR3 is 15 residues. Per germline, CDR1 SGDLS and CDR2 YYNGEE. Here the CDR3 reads CASSTDVGINEKLFF. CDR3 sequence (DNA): TGTGCCAGCAGCACAGACGTCGGAATAAATGAAAAACTGTTTTTT.

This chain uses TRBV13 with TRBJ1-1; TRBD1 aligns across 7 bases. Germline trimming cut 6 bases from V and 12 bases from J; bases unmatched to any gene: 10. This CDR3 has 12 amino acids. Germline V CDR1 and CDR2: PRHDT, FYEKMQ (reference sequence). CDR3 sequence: CASSLLQGTTFF. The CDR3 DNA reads TGTGCCAGCAGTCTTCTACAGGGGACGACTTTCTTT.

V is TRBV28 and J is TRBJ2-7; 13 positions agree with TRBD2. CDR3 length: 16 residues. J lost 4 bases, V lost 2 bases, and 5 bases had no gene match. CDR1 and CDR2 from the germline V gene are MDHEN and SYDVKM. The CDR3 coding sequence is TGTGCCAGCAGTTTAACCGGACTAGCGGGGGTTTACGAGCAGTACTTC. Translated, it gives CASSLTGLAGVYEQYF.

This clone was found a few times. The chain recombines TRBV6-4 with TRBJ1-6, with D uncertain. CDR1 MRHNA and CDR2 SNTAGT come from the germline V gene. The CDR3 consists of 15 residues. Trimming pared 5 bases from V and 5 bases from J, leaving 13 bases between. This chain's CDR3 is CASSPTVTDNSPLHF. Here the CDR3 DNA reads TGTGCCAGCAGTCCCACAGTAACCGATAATTCACCCCTCCACTTT.

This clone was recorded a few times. DNA for the CDR3: TGTGCCAGCAGTTTACAGTCCTACACTGAAGCTTTCTTT. Amino acid sequence: CASSLQSYTEAFF. This chain uses TRBV12-3 or TRBV12-4 with TRBJ1-1; D is unclear. The CDR3 is made up of 13 amino acids. V was clipped by 2 bases and J by 3 bases, with 7 bases between them.

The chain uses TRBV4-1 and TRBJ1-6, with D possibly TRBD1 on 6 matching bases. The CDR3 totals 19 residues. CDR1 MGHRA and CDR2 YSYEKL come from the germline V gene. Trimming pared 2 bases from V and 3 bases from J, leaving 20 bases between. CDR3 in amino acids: CASSQTPWGLGNYNSPLHF. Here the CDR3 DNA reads TGCGCCAGCAGCCAAACGCCATGGGGGCTTGGTAACTATAATTCACCCCTCCACTTT.

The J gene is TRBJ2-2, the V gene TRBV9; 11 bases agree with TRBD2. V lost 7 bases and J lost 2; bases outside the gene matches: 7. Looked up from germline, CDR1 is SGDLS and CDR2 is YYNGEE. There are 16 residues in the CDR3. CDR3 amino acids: CASSLAGVTNTGELFF. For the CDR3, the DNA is TGTGCCAGCTCACTAGCGGGGGTCACTAACACCGGGGAGCTGTTTTTT.

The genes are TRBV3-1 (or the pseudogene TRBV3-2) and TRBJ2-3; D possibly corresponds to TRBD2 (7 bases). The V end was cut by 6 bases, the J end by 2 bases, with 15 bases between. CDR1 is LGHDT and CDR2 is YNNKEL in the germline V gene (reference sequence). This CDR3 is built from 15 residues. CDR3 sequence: CASRERGAPTDTQYF. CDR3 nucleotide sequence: TGTGCCAGCAGGGAACGGGGGGCTCCCACAGATACGCAGTATTTT.

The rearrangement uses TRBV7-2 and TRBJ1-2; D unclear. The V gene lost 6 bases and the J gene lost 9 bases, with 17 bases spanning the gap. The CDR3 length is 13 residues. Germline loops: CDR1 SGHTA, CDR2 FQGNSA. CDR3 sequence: CASRAAGTISYTF. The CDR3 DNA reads TGTGCCAGCAGAGCGGCCGGTACTATTAGCTACACCTTC.

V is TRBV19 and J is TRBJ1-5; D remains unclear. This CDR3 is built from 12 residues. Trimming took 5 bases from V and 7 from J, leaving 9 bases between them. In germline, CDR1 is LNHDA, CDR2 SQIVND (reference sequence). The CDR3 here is CASSDNRQPQHF. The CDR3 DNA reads TGTGCCAGTAGTGACAACAGACAGCCCCAGCATTTT.